The clone carrying this T cell receptor (beta chain) was seen repeatedly, ten times or more. The length of the CDR3 is 14 residues. V lost 0 bases to trimming and J lost 2 bases, with 7 bases between them. Germline V gene sequence: CDR1 SGHTA, CDR2 FQGTGA. The sample belongs to a study of human T cells and chemical hapten exposure. About the study: Patients, predominantly female, presented with alopecia areata, totalis or universalis. Small discrepancies in pooled library volume mainly accounted for the varying TCR yields per sample.

MiXCR was run by TCRdb on the RACE reads, yielding one entry per CDR3 protein. The sample shows over 300,000 distinct CDR3 sequences, 5% to 6.5% of them seen only once. The time point here: pre-sensitization, week 0. The treatment here: therapeutic diphenylcyclopropenone sensitization with weekly scalp DPC. Participating donors were patients with alopecia, aged 18 to 70 years, considered appropriate candidates for DPC. This sequence joins TRBV7-3 and TRBJ1-1; D is unresolved. This sample comprised whole blood, obtained in connection with sensitization to the hapten diphenylcyclopropenone (DPC). This TCR was sampled from a woman between 45 and 65 years old with alopecia areata. Some clones in this sample may be carry-over from other donors' samples. The CDR3: CASSLTPGNTEAFF. The CDR3 nucleotides read TGTGCCAGCAGCTTAACACCGGGAAACACTGAAGCTTTCTTT.